The rows below give T cell receptor beta chains drawn from one sample of a study of brain T cells in children with intractable seizures. The assay was immunoSEQ multiplex PCR, and TCRdb's table has in-frame clones only and misses some. The sample includes 300,000 to 400,000 clones, roughly 93% of them seen just once. Sequences were derived from peripheral blood, sampled more than 4 months after surgery. The receptors come from a boy in the first two years of life with tuberous sclerosis and intractable seizures. The CDR3 runs from the conserved cysteine through the conserved F or W. Each record gives: clone size, J gene, V gene, D gene, CDR3 protein, CDR3 DNA. D genes are given only for firm matches. For some rows the clone size is stated as once, few or many, or as a class when expanded; others skip it.

clone_size: once
j_call: TRBJ2-5
v_call: TRBV5-6
d_call: NA
cdr3_aa: CASSLYGPGQTQYF
cdr3_nt: TGTGCCAGCAGCTTGTACGGCCCAGGTCAGACCCAGTACTTC

clone_size: once
j_call: TRBJ1-1
v_call: TRBV30
d_call: TRBD1
cdr3_aa: CAWSDTGGAGAFF
cdr3_nt: TGTGCCTGGAGTGATACAGGGGGGGCAGGAGCTTTCTTT

clone_size: NA
j_call: TRBJ2-1
v_call: TRBV19
d_call: TRBD2
cdr3_aa: CATRDGGSYLEQFF
cdr3_nt: TGTGCCACTAGGGACGGCGGGAGTTACCTTGAGCAGTTCTTC

clone_size: once
j_call: TRBJ2-5
v_call: TRBV6-6
d_call: TRBD2
cdr3_aa: CATRGAGGRYQETQYF
cdr3_nt: TGTGCCACCCGGGGAGCGGGAGGCAGGTACCAAGAGACCCAGTACTTC

clone_size: NA
j_call: TRBJ1-1
v_call: TRBV28
d_call: TRBD1
cdr3_aa: CASSSSTGDTEAFF
cdr3_nt: TGTGCCAGCAGTTCATCGACAGGGGACACTGAAGCTTTCTTT

clone_size: NA
j_call: TRBJ1-3
v_call: TRBV6-6
d_call: NA
cdr3_aa: CASSSTAGHSGNTIYF
cdr3_nt: TGTGCCAGCAGTTCCACAGCGGGTCACTCTGGAAACACCATATATTTT

clone_size: NA
j_call: TRBJ2-2
v_call: TRBV11-2
d_call: TRBD1
cdr3_aa: CASSLSAPGQGRAGELFF
cdr3_nt: TGTGCCAGCAGCTTATCGGCGCCGGGACAGGGCAGGGCCGGGGAGCTGTTTTTT

clone_size: NA
j_call: TRBJ2-7
v_call: TRBV7-3
d_call: NA
cdr3_aa: CASSLTGHGGYEQYF
cdr3_nt: TGTGCCAGCAGCTTAACGGGGCACGGGGGCTACGAGCAGTACTTC

clone_size: NA
j_call: TRBJ1-1
v_call: TRBV4-1
d_call: TRBD1
cdr3_aa: CASSQARDRGGNTEAFF
cdr3_nt: TGCGCCAGCAGCCAGGCCCGGGACAGGGGGGGGAACACTGAAGCTTTCTTT

clone_size: once
j_call: TRBJ2-2
v_call: TRBV27
d_call: TRBD1
cdr3_aa: CASSLTGGELFF
cdr3_nt: TGTGCCAGCAGCTTGACAGGGGGGGAGCTGTTTTTT

clone_size: once
j_call: TRBJ2-6
v_call: TRBV5-1
d_call: NA
cdr3_aa: CASTTGPSGANVLTF
cdr3_nt: TGCGCCAGCACTACGGGGCCCTCTGGGGCCAACGTCCTGACTTTC

clone_size: NA
j_call: TRBJ1-3
v_call: TRBV7-3
d_call: NA
cdr3_aa: CASSQPTTSGNTIYF
cdr3_nt: TGTGCCAGCAGCCAGCCTACGACCTCTGGAAACACCATATATTTT

clone_size: NA
j_call: TRBJ1-2
v_call: TRBV30
d_call: NA
cdr3_aa: CAWSVPGRRGYTF
cdr3_nt: TGTGCCTGGAGTGTACCAGGGCGCAGGGGCTACACCTTC

clone_size: NA
j_call: TRBJ1-2
v_call: TRBV3-1/TRBV3-2
d_call: NA
cdr3_aa: CASSQGGINYGYTF
cdr3_nt: TGTGCCAGCAGCCAGGGTGGGATTAACTATGGCTACACCTTC

clone_size: NA
j_call: TRBJ1-5
v_call: TRBV24-1
d_call: NA
cdr3_aa: CATSDPRAHNQPQHF
cdr3_nt: TGTGCCACCAGTGATCCGAGGGCGCACAATCAGCCCCAGCATTTT

clone_size: NA
j_call: TRBJ2-3
v_call: TRBV10-3
d_call: TRBD2
cdr3_aa: CATYSGGTDTQYF
cdr3_nt: TGTGCCACCTATAGCGGGGGCACAGATACGCAGTATTTT

clone_size: NA
j_call: TRBJ2-5
v_call: TRBV7-8
d_call: TRBD1
cdr3_aa: CASSLGQGRLETQYF
cdr3_nt: TGTGCCAGCAGCTTAGGACAGGGGAGGTTGGAGACCCAGTACTTC

clone_size: NA
j_call: TRBJ2-5
v_call: TRBV4-1
d_call: TRBD2
cdr3_aa: CASSRREGRETQYF
cdr3_nt: TGCGCCAGTTCTAGGCGGGAGGGCCGAGAGACCCAGTACTTC

clone_size: NA
j_call: TRBJ1-6
v_call: TRBV19
d_call: TRBD1
cdr3_aa: CASSIEAGGSSPLHF
cdr3_nt: TGTGCCAGTAGTATTGAGGCAGGGGGAAGTTCACCCCTCCACTTT

clone_size: NA
j_call: TRBJ2-5
v_call: TRBV24-1
d_call: TRBD2
cdr3_aa: CATSDLSGGKSQYF
cdr3_nt: TGTGCCACCAGTGATTTGAGCGGGGGGAAGTCCCAGTACTTC

clone_size: few
j_call: TRBJ2-7
v_call: TRBV7-9
d_call: NA
cdr3_aa: CASSAVAEGEQYF
cdr3_nt: TGTGCCAGCAGCGCAGTAGCGGAGGGCGAGCAGTACTTC

clone_size: NA
j_call: TRBJ1-1
v_call: TRBV30
d_call: NA
cdr3_aa: CAWSVTGTKNTEAFF
cdr3_nt: TGTGCCTGGAGTGTAACAGGGACAAAGAACACTGAAGCTTTCTTT

clone_size: NA
j_call: TRBJ2-7
v_call: TRBV5-8
d_call: TRBD2
cdr3_aa: CASSFMGGGAYEQYF
cdr3_nt: TGTGCCAGCAGCTTTATGGGCGGGGGGGCCTACGAGCAGTACTTC

clone_size: NA
j_call: TRBJ2-7
v_call: TRBV5-1
d_call: TRBD2
cdr3_aa: CASSLTSDPYEQYF
cdr3_nt: TGCGCCAGCAGCTTGACTAGCGACCCCTACGAGCAGTACTTC

clone_size: NA
j_call: TRBJ2-5
v_call: TRBV5-4
d_call: TRBD2
cdr3_aa: CASSLGLAGGVRETQYF
cdr3_nt: TGTGCCAGCAGCTTGGGACTAGCGGGGGGCGTCCGGGAGACCCAGTACTTC

clone_size: NA
j_call: TRBJ1-2
v_call: TRBV4-1
d_call: NA
cdr3_aa: CASSQDVKGVYYGYTF
cdr3_nt: TGCGCCAGCAGCCAAGATGTGAAGGGGGTTTACTATGGCTACACCTTC

clone_size: NA
j_call: TRBJ2-1
v_call: TRBV1
d_call: NA
cdr3_aa: CTSSHLRLAGGPNVGSDEQFF
cdr3_nt: TGCACCAGCAGCCACCTGAGACTAGCGGGGGGCCCAAACGTGGGTTCCGATGAGCAGTTCTTC

clone_size: NA
j_call: TRBJ2-1
v_call: TRBV4-1
d_call: NA
cdr3_aa: CASSQDSGTYNEQFF
cdr3_nt: TGCGCCAGCAGCCAAGACTCAGGTACCTACAATGAGCAGTTCTTC

clone_size: NA
j_call: TRBJ2-3
v_call: TRBV19
d_call: TRBD1
cdr3_aa: CASSPGGTDTQYF
cdr3_nt: TGTGCCAGTAGCCCAGGGGGTACAGATACGCAGTATTTT

clone_size: NA
j_call: TRBJ2-1
v_call: TRBV11-2
d_call: TRBD1
cdr3_aa: CASSTRTGISSYNEQFF
cdr3_nt: TGTGCCAGCAGCACCCGGACAGGGATCAGCTCCTACAATGAGCAGTTCTTC

clone_size: NA
j_call: TRBJ2-2
v_call: TRBV18
d_call: TRBD1
cdr3_aa: CASSHDWTGDTGELFF
cdr3_nt: TGTGCCAGCTCCCACGATTGGACAGGGGACACCGGGGAGCTGTTTTTT

clone_size: NA
j_call: TRBJ1-2
v_call: TRBV9
d_call: NA
cdr3_aa: CASSVGPGPTYGYTF
cdr3_nt: TGTGCCAGCAGCGTAGGGCCAGGTCCGACCTATGGCTACACCTTC

clone_size: NA
j_call: TRBJ2-5
v_call: TRBV29-1
d_call: NA
cdr3_aa: CSVEVTGYFQETQYF
cdr3_nt: TGCAGCGTTGAAGTCACAGGGTATTTCCAAGAGACCCAGTACTTC

clone_size: NA
j_call: TRBJ2-1
v_call: TRBV6-5
d_call: TRBD2
cdr3_aa: CASSFGLDSYEQFF
cdr3_nt: TGTGCCAGCAGTTTTGGACTAGATAGCTATGAGCAGTTCTTC

clone_size: NA
j_call: TRBJ2-5
v_call: TRBV19
d_call: TRBD2
cdr3_aa: CASSPSGGAVETQYF
cdr3_nt: TGTGCCAGTAGTCCCAGCGGGGGGGCCGTGGAGACCCAGTACTTC

clone_size: once
j_call: TRBJ2-2
v_call: TRBV11-3
d_call: TRBD1
cdr3_aa: CASSSGLYRGTGELFF
cdr3_nt: TGTGCCAGCAGCTCCGGGCTTTACAGGGGGACCGGGGAGCTGTTTTTT

clone_size: NA
j_call: TRBJ2-3
v_call: TRBV7-9
d_call: TRBD2
cdr3_aa: CASSSEGTSGTDTQYF
cdr3_nt: TGTGCCAGCAGCTCAGAAGGGACTAGCGGCACAGATACGCAGTATTTT

clone_size: NA
j_call: TRBJ1-2
v_call: TRBV11-2
d_call: TRBD1
cdr3_aa: CASSLYSRGQDGYTF
cdr3_nt: TGTGCCAGCAGCCTATATTCCAGGGGGCAGGATGGCTACACCTTC

clone_size: NA
j_call: TRBJ2-1
v_call: TRBV27
d_call: NA
cdr3_aa: CASRRVDEQFF
cdr3_nt: TGTGCCAGCAGACGAGTGGATGAGCAGTTCTTC

clone_size: NA
j_call: TRBJ1-3
v_call: TRBV21-1
d_call: NA
cdr3_aa: CASSGITGNTIYF
cdr3_nt: TGTGCCAGCAGCGGGATTACGGGAAACACCATATATTTT

clone_size: NA
j_call: TRBJ2-7
v_call: TRBV5-6
d_call: NA
cdr3_aa: CASSLASSLEEYF
cdr3_nt: TGTGCCAGCAGCTTGGCTAGCTCCCTCGAGGAGTACTTC

clone_size: NA
j_call: TRBJ2-7
v_call: TRBV6-5
d_call: TRBD2
cdr3_aa: CASRRTGGGEQYF
cdr3_nt: TGTGCCAGCAGGCGGACCGGGGGGGGCGAGCAGTACTTC

clone_size: NA
j_call: TRBJ1-2
v_call: TRBV19
d_call: TRBD1
cdr3_aa: CASSIVGDRGSGYTF
cdr3_nt: TGTGCCAGTAGTATAGTAGGGGACAGGGGATCTGGCTACACCTTC

clone_size: NA
j_call: TRBJ1-2
v_call: TRBV6-6
d_call: TRBD1
cdr3_aa: CASSSFEGGADGYTF
cdr3_nt: TGTGCCAGCAGTTCTTTTGAAGGGGGCGCGGATGGCTACACCTTC

clone_size: NA
j_call: TRBJ2-5
v_call: TRBV9
d_call: TRBD2
cdr3_aa: CASSGRTSGRETQYF
cdr3_nt: TGTGCCAGCAGCGGTCGGACTAGCGGGAGAGAGACCCAGTACTTC

clone_size: once
j_call: TRBJ2-1
v_call: TRBV4-1
d_call: TRBD1
cdr3_aa: CASSLTTGSSYNEQFF
cdr3_nt: TGCGCCAGCAGCCTTACGACAGGGAGCTCCTACAATGAGCAGTTCTTC

clone_size: NA
j_call: TRBJ1-2
v_call: TRBV6-6
d_call: TRBD1
cdr3_aa: CASSYGAGTGSGYTF
cdr3_nt: TGTGCCAGCAGTTACGGGGCCGGGACAGGGTCTGGCTACACCTTC

clone_size: NA
j_call: TRBJ2-2
v_call: TRBV7-6
d_call: NA
cdr3_aa: CASSLISAENTGELFF
cdr3_nt: TGTGCCAGCAGCTTAATATCGGCAGAGAACACCGGGGAGCTGTTTTTT

clone_size: NA
j_call: TRBJ1-2
v_call: TRBV20-1
d_call: NA
cdr3_aa: CSASSGSYGYTF
cdr3_nt: TGCAGTGCTAGTTCGGGAAGCTATGGCTACACCTTC

clone_size: NA
j_call: TRBJ2-3
v_call: TRBV9
d_call: TRBD2
cdr3_aa: CASSVLSGVTDTQYF
cdr3_nt: TGTGCCAGCAGCGTACTTAGCGGGGTCACAGATACGCAGTATTTT

clone_size: NA
j_call: TRBJ1-1
v_call: TRBV4-1
d_call: NA
cdr3_aa: CASSSHPEDNTEAFF
cdr3_nt: TGCGCCAGCAGCTCTCACCCCGAGGACAACACTGAAGCTTTCTTT

clone_size: NA
j_call: TRBJ1-6
v_call: TRBV6-5
d_call: NA
cdr3_aa: CASKSVWTYNSPLHF
cdr3_nt: TGTGCCAGCAAATCGGTATGGACCTATAATTCACCCCTCCACTTT

clone_size: NA
j_call: TRBJ2-2
v_call: TRBV5-1
d_call: NA
cdr3_aa: CASSLAGARGGELFF
cdr3_nt: TGCGCCAGCAGCTTGGCCGGGGCCCGGGGCGGGGAGCTGTTTTTT